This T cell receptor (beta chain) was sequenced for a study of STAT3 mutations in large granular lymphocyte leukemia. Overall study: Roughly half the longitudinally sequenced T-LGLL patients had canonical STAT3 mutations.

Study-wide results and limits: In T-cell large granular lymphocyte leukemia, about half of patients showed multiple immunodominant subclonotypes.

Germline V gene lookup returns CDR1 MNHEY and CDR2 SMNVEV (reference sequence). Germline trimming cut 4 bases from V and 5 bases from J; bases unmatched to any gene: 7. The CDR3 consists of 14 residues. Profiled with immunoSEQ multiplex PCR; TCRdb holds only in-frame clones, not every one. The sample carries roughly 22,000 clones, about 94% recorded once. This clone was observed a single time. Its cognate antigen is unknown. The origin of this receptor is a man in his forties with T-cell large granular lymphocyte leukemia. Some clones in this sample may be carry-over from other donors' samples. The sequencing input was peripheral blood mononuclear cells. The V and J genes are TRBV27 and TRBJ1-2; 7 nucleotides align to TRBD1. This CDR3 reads CASSSRQGRYGYTF. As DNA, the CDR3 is TGTGCCAGCAGTTCCAGACAGGGCCGGTATGGCTACACCTTC.